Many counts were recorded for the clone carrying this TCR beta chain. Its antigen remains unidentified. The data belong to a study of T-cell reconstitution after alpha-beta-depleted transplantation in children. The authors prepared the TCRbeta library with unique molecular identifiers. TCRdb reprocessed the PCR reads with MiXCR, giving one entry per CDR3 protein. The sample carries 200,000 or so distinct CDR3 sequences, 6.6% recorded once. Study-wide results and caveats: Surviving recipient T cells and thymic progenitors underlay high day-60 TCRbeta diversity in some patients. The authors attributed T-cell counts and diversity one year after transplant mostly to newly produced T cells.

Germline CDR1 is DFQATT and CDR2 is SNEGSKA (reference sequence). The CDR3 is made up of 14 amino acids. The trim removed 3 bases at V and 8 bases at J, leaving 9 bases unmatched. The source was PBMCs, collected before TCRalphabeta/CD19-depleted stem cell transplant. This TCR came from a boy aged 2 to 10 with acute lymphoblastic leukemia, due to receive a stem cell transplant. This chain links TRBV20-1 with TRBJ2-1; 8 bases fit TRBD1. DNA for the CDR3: TGCAGTGCTAGCAGCGGACAGGGTAGGCATGAGCAGTTCTTC. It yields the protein CSASSGQGRHEQFF.